Reported below is one T cell receptor beta chain. This entry belongs to a study of blood T cell repertoires in COVID-19. Across the whole study: Some COVID-19 samples were acute and others convalescent; all came from the United States, Italy and Spain.

Per the study methods: Quantification of nucleated cells was approximated via reference gene primer amplification. The assay was immunoSEQ multiplex PCR, and TCRdb's table has in-frame clones only and misses some. D and trimming were read from the DNA, whereas the V and J calls and clone size are those reported in that table. The table has approximately 100,000 clones, approximately 80% seen once. Germline V CDR1 and CDR2: LNHDA, SQIVND (reference sequence). Between the trimmed V and J ends, which lost 4 bases and 2 bases, there was a span of 8 bases. The CDR3 contains 13 residues. V gene TRBV19 combines with J gene TRBJ2-5; no clear D gene. This TCR came from a man in his 60s with acute or convalescent COVID-19. The specimen sequenced was peripheral blood. The CDR3 loop reads CASSNSRQETQYF. CDR3 coding DNA: TGTGCCAGTAGTAACAGCCGTCAAGAGACCCAGTACTTC.